The present TCR beta chain was sequenced within a study of beta chain features in type 1 diabetes (dated by TCRdb to between 2017 and 2018). Study-level background: No differences in mean age, gender distribution, total cell number or subset yield were found between patients and healthy donors. The study compared TCRB repertoires of sorted circulating CD4+ T cell subsets between recently diagnosed type 1 diabetes patients and matched healthy donors. Across all samples, 90 million to 130 million sorted cells were examined, and cell number per subset correlated strongly with RNA yield. Naive and central memory subsets were obtained from all 30 or so donors, but regulatory and stem cell-like memory subsets were isolated from only 8 patients and about 8 healthy donors. Results and caveats for the whole study, not just this receptor: The naive, central memory and regulatory TCRB repertoires appeared to resemble one another more closely among patients than among healthy donors. PCR might favor shorter templates, but patient and control samples were amplified and corrected together, so any skew would affect both groups equally. HLA sub-analyses involved small numbers of individuals, so any influence of HLA type on TCRB rearrangement remained unresolved. A moderate but significant shortening of TCRB CDR3 length was observed in type 1 diabetes patients in all four CD4+ subsets. At VDJ recombination sites, type 1 diabetes patients had fewer insertions and more deleted nucleotides, which implies abnormalities in thymic rearrangement. Because cDNA was sequenced instead of genomic DNA, highly expressing activated cells could be over-represented, though the groups showed no difference in activation or CD3 levels.

The table lists this clone with a few counts. Its binding antigen is unknown. The input lacks base qualities; no much larger clone sits a single base away. All of the isolated RNA was reverse transcribed with the High Capacity cDNA Reverse Transcription Kit, so expressed TCRB transcripts were sequenced. Deep immunoSEQ sequencing was performed on naive, central memory and regulatory T cell samples, with an average of around 3.4 million total reads per sample. After sorted cells were lysed in RLT buffer, RNA was extracted with DNase-treated RNeasy Micro or Mini kits, with the choice depending on cell number. To prevent cross-contamination, every cell subset was processed on its own, while patient and healthy donor samples were processed together. TCRB sequences were amplified from cDNA with the immunoSEQ multiplex PCR, producing 87-bp fragments spanning the CDR3 region. Sequencing of the amplicons was done on the Illumina HiSeq platform. From the authors' description of their analysis: Synthetic template baselines were used to correct PCR bias computationally, reads within Hamming distance 2 were collapsed together, and singletons that could not be merged were discarded. Reads were aligned against IMGT so that V, D and J genes, CDR3 length and insertions or deletions at six rearrangement sites could be assigned. Within each subset, clonotype counts were normalized to the number of sorted cells before true diversity and Gini coefficients were calculated with the tcR R package. Repertoire sharing was quantified using the overlap coefficient calculated on TCRB nucleotide sequences. Out-of-frame TCRB sequences from naive cells were analyzed to stand in for the pre-selection repertoire. As stored in TCRdb, this immuneACCESS dataset retains in-frame rearrangements with V and J assigned. A fraction of the clones does not appear; measured against another copy, unresolved V genes explain less than half of the discrepancy, and the remainder lacks a known reason. Clone size and V and J calls were adopted from that table, with D and trimming inferred from the DNA. The sample table holds more than 300,000 clones, of which around 12% were seen once. Jointly, the top ten make up roughly 0.0097% of the sample.

Inclusive of the bounding cysteine and phenylalanine, the CDR3 is 14 residues long. Here the CDR3 DNA is all that survives: 42 bases in frame from base 1. V is pared back by 0 bases and J by 4 bases, with 6 bases lying between the germline termini. According to the germline V gene (reference sequence), CDR1 reads PRHDT and CDR2 reads FYEKMQ. From each donor, a single peripheral blood sample of 100 to 150 mL on average was drawn into heparinised tubes. Using a panel that included CD45RO, CCR7, CD25, CD127, CD95 and CD27, naive, central memory, regulatory and stem cell-like memory CD4+ T cells were sorted on a BD FACSAria II. Purity was above 98% for every sorted population. PBMCs were separated immediately by Lymphoprep density gradient centrifugation and were stained directly, without being cultured. So that batch effects would be minimized, each experiment stained and sorted samples in pairs, pairing one healthy donor with one patient.

The chain was built from TRBV13 and TRBJ1-4; the D gene assignment is ambiguous. The sequencing sample was made of naive CD4+ T cells from blood. The label giving this sample's cell subset or site can be read as: true naive CD4+ T cells. The receptor was isolated from a woman aged 18-29 years with type 1 diabetes. The nucleotide sequence reads TGTGCCAGCAGCTTAGGACGGGTTAATGAAAAACTGTTTTTT. It translates as CASSLGRVNEKLFF.